These T cell receptor beta chains were read from a single sample in a study of cytomegalovirus exposure and HLA in healthy donors. Sequencing used immunoSEQ multiplex PCR; TCRdb keeps in-frame clones, though not all of them. This sample has about 76,000 clones, with about 75% found just once. The source material was PBMCs. These receptors originate from a man aged 60-69 years in good health and CMV-seropositive. Each CDR3 is given without its conserved first and last residue. Each record gives: clone size, V gene, D gene, J gene, CDR3 protein. D genes are given only for firm matches. Size values are once, few and many counts, or a class for expanded clones, and some rows have none.

size: -; V: TRBV19; D: -; J: TRBJ2-6; CDR3: ASSTYAGGYSGANVLT
size: -; V: TRBV7-9; D: TRBD1; J: TRBJ2-1; CDR3: ASSRLDRGPEQF
size: -; V: TRBV7-2; D: TRBD1; J: TRBJ1-2; CDR3: ASSFQGGARGYT
size: -; V: TRBV7-8; D: TRBD1; J: TRBJ2-3; CDR3: ASSPGPDRVSADTQY
size: -; V: TRBV25-1; D: TRBD1; J: TRBJ1-4; CDR3: ASSHDRGGEKLF
size: -; V: TRBV30; D: -; J: TRBJ2-7; CDR3: AWSPKEKLPPYEQY
size: -; V: TRBV7-8; D: TRBD1; J: TRBJ1-4; CDR3: ASRPSDRLGEKLF
size: -; V: TRBV18; D: -; J: TRBJ2-7; CDR3: ASSGGLTYEQY
size: -; V: TRBV6-5; D: TRBD1; J: TRBJ2-5; CDR3: ASTSVWDRETQY
size: -; V: TRBV7-9; D: -; J: TRBJ2-7; CDR3: ASSSDRTYEQY
size: -; V: TRBV19; D: TRBD1; J: TRBJ2-7; CDR3: ASSTGRGQGRAIYEQY
size: -; V: TRBV5-1; D: TRBD1; J: TRBJ1-1; CDR3: ASSPRTGDTEAF
size: -; V: TRBV4-1; D: -; J: TRBJ2-1; CDR3: ASSLVSLASEGNEQF
size: -; V: TRBV7-6; D: TRBD1; J: TRBJ2-7; CDR3: ASSPTGVSNYEQY
size: -; V: TRBV30; D: TRBD1; J: TRBJ1-4; CDR3: AWRDRTGRNEKLF
size: -; V: TRBV19; D: TRBD1; J: TRBJ2-7; CDR3: ASSIGQDQGEQY
size: few; V: TRBV6-5; D: -; J: TRBJ2-1; CDR3: ASSPIRADEQF
size: -; V: TRBV7-9; D: TRBD1; J: TRBJ2-7; CDR3: ASSFTGTAYEQY
size: few; V: TRBV5-1; D: TRBD1; J: TRBJ1-2; CDR3: ASSPGGTGYGYT
size: -; V: TRBV5-8; D: -; J: TRBJ1-1; CDR3: ASSLGRNTEAF
size: -; V: TRBV7-8; D: -; J: -; CDR3: ASSFFQGYEQY
size: once; V: TRBV7-2; D: -; J: TRBJ2-1; CDR3: ASGPRYYNEQF
size: -; V: TRBV5-8; D: -; J: TRBJ1-3; CDR3: ASSFPRGGNTIY
size: -; V: TRBV2; D: -; J: TRBJ2-7; CDR3: ASTGPKSYEQY
size: -; V: TRBV6-1; D: TRBD1; J: TRBJ2-7; CDR3: ASNTGTGDVYEQY
size: -; V: TRBV9; D: TRBD1; J: TRBJ2-7; CDR3: ASSIGTGGYEQY
size: -; V: TRBV13; D: TRBD2; J: TRBJ2-1; CDR3: ASSLGIPYSGIYNEQF
size: -; V: TRBV11-1; D: -; J: TRBJ2-7; CDR3: ASSELYEQY
size: -; V: TRBV18; D: TRBD1; J: TRBJ2-1; CDR3: ASSPRTGDYNEQF
size: -; V: TRBV7-8; D: TRBD1; J: TRBJ1-6; CDR3: ASSLAALLTGDNSPLH
size: few; V: TRBV10-3; D: TRBD1; J: TRBJ2-7; CDR3: AIRDDRGGLRPYEQY
size: -; V: TRBV5-5; D: TRBD1; J: TRBJ1-2; CDR3: ASSRPGTGSYGYT
size: few; V: TRBV4-2; D: TRBD2; J: TRBJ2-3; CDR3: ASSPGGSSTDTQY
size: few; V: TRBV7-3; D: -; J: TRBJ2-7; CDR3: ASSLGVGSEQY
size: few; V: TRBV2; D: -; J: TRBJ2-3; CDR3: ASSGEGTDTQY
size: -; V: TRBV5-6; D: TRBD2; J: TRBJ2-5; CDR3: ASSLSSGQETQY
size: -; V: TRBV11-2; D: -; J: TRBJ2-3; CDR3: ASSSRFGGGLPDTQY
size: medium-sized; V: TRBV6-4; D: TRBD1; J: TRBJ2-1; CDR3: ASSDGDRSYNEQF
size: -; V: TRBV6-1; D: TRBD1; J: TRBJ1-1; CDR3: ASSEVGRGTEAF
size: -; V: TRBV7-9; D: -; J: TRBJ1-1; CDR3: ASSLGGAEAF